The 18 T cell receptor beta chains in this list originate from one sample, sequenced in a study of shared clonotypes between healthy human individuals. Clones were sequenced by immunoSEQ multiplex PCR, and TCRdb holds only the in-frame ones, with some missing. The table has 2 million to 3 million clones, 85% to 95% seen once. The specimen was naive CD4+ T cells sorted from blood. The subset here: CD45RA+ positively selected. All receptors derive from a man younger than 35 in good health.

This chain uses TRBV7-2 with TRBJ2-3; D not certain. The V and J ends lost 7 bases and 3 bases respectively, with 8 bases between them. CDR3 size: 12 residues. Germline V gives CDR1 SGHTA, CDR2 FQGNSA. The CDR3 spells CASTLRTDTQYF. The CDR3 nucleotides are TGTGCCAGCACCCTGAGGACAGATACGCAGTATTTT.

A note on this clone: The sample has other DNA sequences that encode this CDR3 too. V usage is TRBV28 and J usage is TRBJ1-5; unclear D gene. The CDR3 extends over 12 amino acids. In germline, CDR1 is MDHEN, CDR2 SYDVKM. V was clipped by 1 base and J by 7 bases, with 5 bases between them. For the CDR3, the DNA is TGTGCCAGCAGTTTATTAGGCCAGCCCCAGCATTTT. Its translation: CASSLLGQPQHF.

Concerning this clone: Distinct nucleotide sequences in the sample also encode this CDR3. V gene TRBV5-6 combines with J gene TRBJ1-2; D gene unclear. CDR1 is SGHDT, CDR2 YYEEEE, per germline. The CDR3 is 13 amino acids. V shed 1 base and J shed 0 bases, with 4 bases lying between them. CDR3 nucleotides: TGTGCCAGCAGCTTGCCCTCTAACTATGGCTACACCTTC. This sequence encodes CASSLPSNYGYTF.

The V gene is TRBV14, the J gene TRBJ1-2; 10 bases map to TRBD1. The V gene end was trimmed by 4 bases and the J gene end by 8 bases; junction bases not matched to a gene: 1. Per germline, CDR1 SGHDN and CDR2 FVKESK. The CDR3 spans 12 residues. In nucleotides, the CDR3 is TGTGCCAGCAGCCTGACAGGGGGCGGCTACACCTTC. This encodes CASSLTGGGYTF. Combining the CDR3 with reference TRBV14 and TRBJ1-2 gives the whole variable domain EAGVTQFPSHSVIEKGQTVTLRCDPISGHDNLYWYRRVMGKEIKFLLHFVKESKQDESGMPNNRFLAERTGGTYSTLKVQPAELEDSGVYFCASSLTGGGYTFGSGTRLTVV.

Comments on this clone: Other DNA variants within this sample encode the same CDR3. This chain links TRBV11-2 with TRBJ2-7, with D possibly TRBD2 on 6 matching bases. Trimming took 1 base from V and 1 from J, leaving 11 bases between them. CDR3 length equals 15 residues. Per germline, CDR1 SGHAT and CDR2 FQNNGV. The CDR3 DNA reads TGTGCCAGCAGCTTAGGGGGGAGCGGGTCCTACGAGCAGTACTTC. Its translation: CASSLGGSGSYEQYF. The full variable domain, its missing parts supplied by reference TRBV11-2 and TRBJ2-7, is EAGVAQSPRYKIIEKRQSVAFWCNPISGHATLYWYQQILGQGPKLLIQFQNNGVVDDSQLPKDRFSAERLKGVDSTLKIQPAKLEDSAVYLCASSLGGSGSYEQYFGPGTRLTVT.

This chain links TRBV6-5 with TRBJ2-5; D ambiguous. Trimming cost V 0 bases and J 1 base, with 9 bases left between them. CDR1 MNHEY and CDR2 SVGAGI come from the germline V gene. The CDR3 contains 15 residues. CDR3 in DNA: TGTGCCAGCAGTTACTCTCCGACATCCCAAGAGACCCAGTACTTC. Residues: CASSYSPTSQETQYF.

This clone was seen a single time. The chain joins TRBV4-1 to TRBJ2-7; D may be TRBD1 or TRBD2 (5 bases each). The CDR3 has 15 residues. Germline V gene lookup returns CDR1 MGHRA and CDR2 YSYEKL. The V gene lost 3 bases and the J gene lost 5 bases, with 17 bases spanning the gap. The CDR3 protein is CASSQQGEYLDEQYF. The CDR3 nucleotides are TGCGCCAGCAGCCAGCAAGGGGAGTACCTTGACGAGCAGTACTTC.

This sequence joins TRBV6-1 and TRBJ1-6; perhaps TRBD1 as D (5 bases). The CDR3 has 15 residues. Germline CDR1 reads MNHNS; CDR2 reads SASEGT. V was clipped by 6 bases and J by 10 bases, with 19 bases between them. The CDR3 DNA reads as TGTGCCAGCAGGACCCCCGGGGCCCTAGGGTCACCCCTCCACTTT. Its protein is CASRTPGALGSPLHF.

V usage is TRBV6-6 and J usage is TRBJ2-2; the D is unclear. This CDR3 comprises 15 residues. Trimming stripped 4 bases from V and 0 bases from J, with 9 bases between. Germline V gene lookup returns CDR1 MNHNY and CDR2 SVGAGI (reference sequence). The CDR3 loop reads CASSLLTPNTGELFF. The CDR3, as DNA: TGTGCCAGCAGTTTACTTACACCGAACACCGGGGAGCTGTTTTTT.

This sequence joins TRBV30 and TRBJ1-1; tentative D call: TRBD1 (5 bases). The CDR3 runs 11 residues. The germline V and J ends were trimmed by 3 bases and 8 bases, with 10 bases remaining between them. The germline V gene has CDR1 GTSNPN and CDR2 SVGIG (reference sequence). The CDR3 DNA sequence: TGTGCCTGGAGAAGACAGTCGGAAGCTTTCTTT. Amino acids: CAWRRQSEAFF.

CDR3 DNA sequence: TGCGCCAGCAGCAACGGACAGACGAACACTGAAGCTTTCTTT. It codes for CASSNGQTNTEAFF. The chain employs TRBV5-1 and TRBJ1-1; D might be TRBD1 (6 bases). V lost 4 bases and J lost 1, with 11 bases in between. The CDR3 loop spans 14 amino acids. Germline lookup yields CDR1 SGHRS and CDR2 YFSETQ.

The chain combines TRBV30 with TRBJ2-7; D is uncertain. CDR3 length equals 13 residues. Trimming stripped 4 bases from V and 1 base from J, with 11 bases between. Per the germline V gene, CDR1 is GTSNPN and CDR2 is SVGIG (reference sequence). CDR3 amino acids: CAWKQTGSYEQYF. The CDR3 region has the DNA TGTGCCTGGAAGCAGACCGGGTCCTACGAGCAGTACTTC.

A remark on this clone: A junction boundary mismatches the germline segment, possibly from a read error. The CDR3 DNA is TGTGCTAGCAGCGCTACAGGGTGGGCAGATACGCAGTATTTT. This gives the protein CASSATGWADTQYF. The V and J genes are TRBV7-7 and TRBJ2-3, with a tentative D call TRBD1 (6 bases). Germline CDR1 is SSHAT and CDR2 is FNYEAQ (reference sequence). The CDR3 runs 14 residues.

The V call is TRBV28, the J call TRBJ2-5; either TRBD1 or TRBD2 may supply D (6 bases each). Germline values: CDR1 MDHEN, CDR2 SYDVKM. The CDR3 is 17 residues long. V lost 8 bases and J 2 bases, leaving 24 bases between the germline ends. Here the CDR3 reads CASSSSGRGAPQETQYF. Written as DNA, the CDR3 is TGTGCCAGCTCCTCATCAGGAAGGGGGGCCCCGCAAGAGACCCAGTACTTC.

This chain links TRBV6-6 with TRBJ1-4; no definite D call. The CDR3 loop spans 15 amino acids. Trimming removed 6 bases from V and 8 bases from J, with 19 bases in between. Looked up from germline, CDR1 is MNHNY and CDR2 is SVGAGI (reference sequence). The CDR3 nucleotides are TGTGCCAGCAGCCTTGGTGGCCCTATGGTAGAAAAACTGTTTTTT. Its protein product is CASSLGGPMVEKLFF.

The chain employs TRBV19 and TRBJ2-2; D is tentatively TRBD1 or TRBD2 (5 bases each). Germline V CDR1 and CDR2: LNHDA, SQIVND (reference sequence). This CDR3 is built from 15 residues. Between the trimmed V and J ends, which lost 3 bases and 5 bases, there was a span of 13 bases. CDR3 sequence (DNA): TGTGCCAGTAGTATGGGGGAGATTCGGACCGGGGAGCTGTTTTTT. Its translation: CASSMGEIRTGELFF. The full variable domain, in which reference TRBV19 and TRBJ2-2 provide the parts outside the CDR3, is DGGITQSPKYLFRKEGQNVTLSCEQNLNHDAMYWYRQDPGQGLRLIYYSQIVNDFQKGDIAEGYSVSREKKESFPLTVTSAQKNPTAFYLCASSMGEIRTGELFFGEGSRLTVL.

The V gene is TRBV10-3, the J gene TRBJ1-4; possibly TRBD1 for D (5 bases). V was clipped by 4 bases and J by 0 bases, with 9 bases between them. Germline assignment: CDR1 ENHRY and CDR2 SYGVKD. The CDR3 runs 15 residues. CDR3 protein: CAISGTPATNEKLFF. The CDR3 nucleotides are TGTGCCATCAGTGGGACACCTGCAACTAATGAAAAACTGTTTTTT.

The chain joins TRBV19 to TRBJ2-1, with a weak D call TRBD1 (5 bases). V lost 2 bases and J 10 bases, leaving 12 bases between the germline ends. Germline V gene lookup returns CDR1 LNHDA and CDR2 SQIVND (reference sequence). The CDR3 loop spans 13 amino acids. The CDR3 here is CASSIQGVREQFF. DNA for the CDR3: TGTGCCAGTAGTATACAAGGGGTAAGGGAGCAGTTCTTC.